The rows below give T cell receptor beta chains drawn from one sample of a study of T cells in Graves' hyperthyroidism and ophthalmopathy. MiXCR, run by TCRdb on the multiplex PCR reads, gives a single entry per CDR3 protein. The sample records 540,000 or so distinct CDR3 sequences, about 45% being singletons. The sample was peripheral blood or thyroid tissue (not recorded which). Receptors originate from an adult woman with Graves' disease, either hyperthyroidism or ophthalmopathy (not recorded which). CDR3s include the opening cysteine and the closing phenylalanine or tryptophan. Fields, in order: clone size, J gene, V gene, D gene, CDR3 DNA, CDR3 protein. D genes are given only for firm matches. The size field is filled for only some rows; it gives once, few, many or a size class.

NA	TRBJ1-5	TRBV27	TRBD1	TGTGCCAGCAGTTTACGGACAGGTAATCAGCCCCATCATTTT	CASSLRTGNQPHHF
few	TRBJ2-7	TRBV12-3/TRBV12-4	TRBD1	TGTGCCAGCAGTTATGGGGACAGCTCCTACGAGCAGTACTTC	CASSYGDSSYEQYF
once	TRBJ2-1	TRBV14	NA	TGTGCCAGCAGCCAAGGGGGGGGCGGTGAGCAGTTCTTC	CASSQGGGGEQFF
NA	TRBJ1-3	TRBV10-3	TRBD1	TGTGCCATCAGATCGACAGGGGCTGGAAACACCATATATTTT	CAIRSTGAGNTIYF
few	TRBJ2-1	TRBV10-3	NA	TGTGCCATCAGTGAGTCGAATTTTGAGAGTGAGCAGTTCTTC	CAISESNFESEQFF
once	TRBJ2-2	TRBV10-3	TRBD1	TGTGCCATTGCCAACAGGGGGTCCCCCACCGGGGAGCTGTTTTTT	CAIANRGSPTGELFF
NA	TRBJ2-7	TRBV29-1	TRBD1	TGCAGCGTTAAGGACAGGGACTACGAGCAGTACTTC	CSVKDRDYEQYF
NA	TRBJ2-6	TRBV19	NA	TGTGCCAGTAGCAGTGGGGTTACTGGGGCCAACGTCCTGACTTTC	CASSSGVTGANVLTF
NA	TRBJ2-5	TRBV29-1	NA	TGCAGCTTGGAGTGGGGACAAGAGACCCAGTACTTC	CSLEWGQETQYF
many	TRBJ2-6	TRBV4-1	NA	TGCGCCAGCAGCCAGCCATGGGCTGGGGCCAACGTCCTGACTTTC	CASSQPWAGANVLTF
few	TRBJ2-3	TRBV2	NA	TGTGCCAGCACAGGCCCGACAGATACGCAGTATTTT	CASTGPTDTQYF
NA	TRBJ1-5	TRBV10-3	NA	TGTGCCAGCACCCGACAGTACAATCAGCCCCAGCATTTT	CASTRQYNQPQHF
many	TRBJ2-3	TRBV19	NA	TGTGCCAGTAGTAACGGCATGGTAGCCAGGGCCGTCACAGATACGCAGTATTTT	CASSNGMVARAVTDTQYF
NA	TRBJ2-3	TRBV15	TRBD2	TGTGCCACCAGCCCACTTAAAGGGACTAGCGGGAGGTGGACAGATACGCAGTATTTT	CATSPLKGTSGRWTDTQYF
NA	TRBJ1-1	TRBV10-3	NA	TGTGCCATCAGGCCGGGTCCCGACACTGAAGCTTTCTTT	CAIRPGPDTEAFF
few	TRBJ1-5	TRBV2	NA	TGTGCCAGCTCTGGGGAAGTGTGGAATCAGCCCCAGCATTTT	CASSGEVWNQPQHF
NA	TRBJ2-5	TRBV20-1	NA	TGCAGTGCTAGTTTGGGCAGGGGTAATCAGCCCCAGTACTTC	CSASLGRGNQPQYF
NA	TRBJ1-3	TRBV12-3/TRBV12-4	NA	TGTGCCAGCAGTTACCGGAACACCATATATTTT	CASSYRNTIYF
many	TRBJ1-2	TRBV5-1	NA	TGCGCCAGCATGCCAAGCACTAACTATGGCTACACCTTC	CASMPSTNYGYTF
NA	TRBJ1-2	TRBV5-8	TRBD1	TGTGCCAGCAGCTTGAACAGGGGGCGCGGTGGCTACACCTTC	CASSLNRGRGGYTF
NA	TRBJ1-1	TRBV7-9	NA	TGTGCCAGCAGCCTTTTTGGGGGGCTAACTGAGGCTTTCTTT	CASSLFGGLTEAFF
many	TRBJ1-1	TRBV19	TRBD1	TGTGCCAGTAGTATTGACAGGGTATCGTGGCCTGAAGCTTTCTTT	CASSIDRVSWPEAFF
many	TRBJ2-7	TRBV10-3	TRBD1	TGTGCCATCAGTTTCCAACAGGGGCGGAACGAGCAGTACTTC	CAISFQQGRNEQYF
NA	TRBJ1-3	TRBV7-3	NA	TGTGCCAGCAGCCAAGATTCACGGGGGCCCTCTGGAAACACCATATATTTT	CASSQDSRGPSGNTIYF
many	TRBJ2-7	TRBV10-3	NA	TGTGCCATCAGGGGAAACAGGGAGGCATTCTACGAGCAGTACTTC	CAIRGNREAFYEQYF
NA	TRBJ2-5	TRBV2	TRBD1	TGTGCCAGCAGTGTCGACAGGGCAGAGACCCAGTACTTC	CASSVDRAETQYF
NA	TRBJ1-1	TRBV10-3	NA	TGCGCCATCAGTGAGTCACCGAACACTGAAGCTTTCTTT	CAISESPNTEAFF
NA	TRBJ2-2	TRBV6-2/TRBV6-3	TRBD1	TGTGCCAGCAGCTCGGGACAGAGCTACGGGGAGCTGTTTTTT	CASSSGQSYGELFF
many	TRBJ2-7	TRBV5-6	TRBD2	TGTGCCAGCAGCCGCCCCGGGACTAGCGGTCTCAAGCAGTACTTC	CASSRPGTSGLKQYF
NA	TRBJ2-7	TRBV7-6	TRBD2	TGTGCCACCAGTGGGGAGCGGGAGGCCGATGAGCAGTACTTC	CATSGEREADEQYF
many	TRBJ2-5	TRBV19	NA	TGTGCCAGTAGCTTAAGCAGGGCGGAGACCCAGTACTTC	CASSLSRAETQYF
many	TRBJ2-7	TRBV28	NA	TGTGCCAGCAGTTTAAGTTGGGGGACCGCGTCCTACGAGCAGTACTTC	CASSLSWGTASYEQYF
NA	TRBJ1-2	TRBV12-3/TRBV12-4	NA	TGTGCCAGCAGTTCCGGACCGTTCTATGGCTACACCTTC	CASSSGPFYGYTF
once	TRBJ1-1	TRBV9	NA	TGTGCCAGCAGCCCACCTCGACGGAACACTGAAGCTTTCTTT	CASSPPRRNTEAFF
NA	TRBJ1-1	TRBV7-2	TRBD1	TGTGCCAGCAGCTTAAACGAGGGGGCAGGCACTGAAGCTTTCTTT	CASSLNEGAGTEAFF
NA	TRBJ1-1	TRBV11-2	NA	TGTGCCAGCAGCACCGAGGGGAAGGGGAGCGTGGTCTTT	CASSTEGKGSVVF
NA	TRBJ2-5	TRBV11-2	NA	TGTGCCAGCAGCTTACCGAGGGAGACCAAGTACTTC	CASSLPRETKYF
NA	TRBJ2-2	TRBV6-6	NA	TGTGCCAGCACGGGACCCGGGGAGCTGTTTTTT	CASTGPGELFF
NA	TRBJ2-3	TRBV20-1	TRBD1	TGCAGTCTAGGGGGCAATCCGACAGGGGGCACAGATACGCAGTATTTT	CSLGGNPTGGTDTQYF
NA	TRBJ1-5	TRBV9	NA	TGTGCCAGCAGCGGGGGTCAGGCAATCGAGCCCCAGCATTTT	CASSGGQAIEPQHF
many	TRBJ1-1	TRBV6-5	NA	TGTGCCAGCAGTAAACGAGACAGGAACACTGAAGCTTTCTTT	CASSKRDRNTEAFF
many	TRBJ1-2	TRBV7-6	NA	TGTGCCAGCAGTCCCGGGTCGGAAAAGGATGGCTACACCTTC	CASSPGSEKDGYTF
NA	TRBJ1-2	TRBV7-3	TRBD1	TGTGCCAGCAGCTTAACCAGGGGGGTCCACACCTTC	CASSLTRGVHTF
many	TRBJ2-7	TRBV7-9	TRBD1	TGTGCCAGCAGCCCCCCCCTGTGGGGACAGGGGGCACGAGACGAGCAGTACTTC	CASSPPLWGQGARDEQYF
NA	TRBJ1-1	TRBV10-3	NA	TGTGCTGTCAGGGGAAGTCTTCGTGGAGCTTTCTTT	CAVRGSLRGAFF
few	TRBJ2-5	TRBV5-1	NA	TGCGCCAGCCCGGAGACCCAGTACTTC	CASPETQYF
NA	TRBJ2-2	TRBV20-1	TRBD1	TGCAGTGCTAGCTGGGGGGCTGTGACAGGGGGGAGAACCGGGGAGCTGTTTTTT	CSASWGAVTGGRTGELFF
many	TRBJ2-7	TRBV2	NA	TGTGCCAGCAGGGGGGACGTCGCCTACGAGCAGTACTTC	CASRGDVAYEQYF
many	TRBJ1-5	TRBV7-9	NA	TGTGCCAGCAGCTTATTTCTGAATCAGCCCCAGCATTTT	CASSLFLNQPQHF
many	TRBJ1-2	TRBV19	TRBD1	TGTGCCAGTAGTACCTACCGGACAGGGCCGCGGGGCTACACCTTC	CASSTYRTGPRGYTF
NA	TRBJ1-1	TRBV29-1	TRBD1	TGCAGCGTTGAAGATCAGGGGGGGACTGAAGCTTTCTTT	CSVEDQGGTEAFF
NA	TRBJ1-1	TRBV4-2	NA	TGTGCCAGCAGCCAAGATGGACAAGTGGGGACTGAAGCTTTCTTT	CASSQDGQVGTEAFF
NA	TRBJ1-3	TRBV29-1	TRBD1	TGCAGCATAGCAGGGACAGCTTCTGGTGGAAACACCATATATTTT	CSIAGTASGGNTIYF
NA	TRBJ2-5	TRBV7-2	NA	TGTGCCAGCAGCTTCGAGGCGGGTCAGCCCCAGTACTTC	CASSFEAGQPQYF
few	TRBJ2-2	TRBV5-1	NA	TGCGCCAGCAGCTTGTCAACGCTTGTCGGGACATCAAACACCGGGGAGCTGTTTTTT	CASSLSTLVGTSNTGELFF